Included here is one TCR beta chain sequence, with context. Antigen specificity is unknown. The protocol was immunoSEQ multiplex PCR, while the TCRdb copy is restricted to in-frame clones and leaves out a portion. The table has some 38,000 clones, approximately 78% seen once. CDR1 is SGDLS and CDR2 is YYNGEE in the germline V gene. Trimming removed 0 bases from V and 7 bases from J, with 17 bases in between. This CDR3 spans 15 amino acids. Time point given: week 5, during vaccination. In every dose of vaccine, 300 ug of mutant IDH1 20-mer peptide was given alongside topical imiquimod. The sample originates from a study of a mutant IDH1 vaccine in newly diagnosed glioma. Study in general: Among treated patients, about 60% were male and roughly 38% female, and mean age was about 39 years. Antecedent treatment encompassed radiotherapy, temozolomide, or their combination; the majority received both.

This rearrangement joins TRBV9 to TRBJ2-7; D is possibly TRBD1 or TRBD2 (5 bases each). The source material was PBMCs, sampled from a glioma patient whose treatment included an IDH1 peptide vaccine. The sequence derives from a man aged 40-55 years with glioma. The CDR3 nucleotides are TGTGCCAGCAGCGTAGAGGGGACCGACCGAGAGGAGCAGTACTTC. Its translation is CASSVEGTDREEQYF.